The 23 T cell receptor beta chains below were found in one sample sequenced in a study of blood T cell repertoires in COVID-19. The assay was immunoSEQ multiplex PCR, and TCRdb's table has in-frame clones only and misses some. The sample shows tens of thousands of clones, 90% of them seen only once. Input material: peripheral blood. These receptors all come from an elderly woman with acute or convalescent COVID-19.

The V gene is TRBV10-3, the J gene TRBJ1-6; TRBD1 matches 8 bases. V lost 3 bases to trimming and J lost 8 bases; unmatched junction nucleotides: 9. The V gene's germline CDR1 is ENHRY and CDR2 SYGVKD. This CDR3 has 16 residues. The CDR3 here is CAISEIGGQGYSPLHF. CDR3 DNA: TGTGCCATCAGTGAAATTGGCGGACAGGGTTATTCACCCCTCCACTTT.

The chain carries TRBV29-1 and TRBJ1-1; 7 nucleotides line up with TRBD1. CDR1 is SQVTM, CDR2 ANQGSEA, per germline. The CDR3 totals 14 residues. The V segment lost 1 base and the J segment 5 bases; nucleotides outside the gene matches: 7. The DNA of the CDR3 is TGCAGCGTTGAAGGAGGGGGCAGAAGGACTGAAGCTTTCTTT. Amino acids: CSVEGGGRRTEAFF. Full variable domain (missing parts from reference TRBV29-1 and TRBJ1-1): SAVISQKPSRDICQRGTSLTIQCQVDSQVTMMFWYRQQPGQSLTLIATANQGSEATYESGFVIDKFPISRPNLTFSTLTVSNMSPEDSSIYLCSVEGGGRRTEAFFGQGTRLTVV.

This clone has only a few counts. The chain employs TRBV20-1 and TRBJ1-2, with 8 bases matching TRBD1. Germline loops: CDR1 DFQATT, CDR2 SNEGSKA (reference sequence). The CDR3 extends over 14 amino acids. Unmatched junction bases numbered 11, after V lost 4 bases and J lost 7 bases. The DNA for the CDR3 is TGCAGTGCTACTGAACAGGGGGGCGTCTCTGGCTACACCTTC. Translation: CSATEQGGVSGYTF.

Comments on this clone: Additional DNA sequences in this sample encode the identical CDR3. CDR3 sequence reads: CASSQDFGGNQPQHF. In DNA, the CDR3 is TGTGCCAGCAGCCAAGATTTCGGGGGGAATCAGCCCCAGCATTTT. The chain joins TRBV3-1 (or the pseudogene TRBV3-2) to TRBJ1-5; possible D gene TRBD1, 5 bases. The CDR3 runs 15 residues. V gave up 0 bases and J gave up 4 bases, with 10 bases separating them. Per germline, CDR1 LGHDT and CDR2 YNNKEL (reference sequence).

The chain combines TRBV5-1 with TRBJ1-3, with D tentatively TRBD1 (6 bases). CDR1 is SGHRS, CDR2 YFSETQ, per germline. There are 17 residues in the CDR3. Trimming cost V 4 bases and J 3 bases, with 20 bases left between them. CDR3: CASSNTGTNVGGNTIYF. In DNA form, the CDR3 reads TGCGCCAGCAGCAACACCGGGACAAATGTTGGTGGAAACACCATATATTTT. Drawing the rest from reference TRBV5-1 and TRBJ1-3, the complete variable domain is KAGVTQTPRYLIKTRGQQVTLSCSPISGHRSVSWYQQTPGQGLQFLFEYFSETQRNKGNFPGRFSGRQFSNSRSEMNVSTLELGDSALYLCASSNTGTNVGGNTIYFGEGSWLTVV.

A remark on this clone: Germline and junction disagree at one end, which may indicate a read error. J is TRBJ2-7 and V is TRBV4-1; 8 bases fit TRBD2. The CDR3 covers 14 residues. Germline CDR1 reads MGHRA; CDR2 reads YSYEKL. For the CDR3, the DNA is TGCGTCAGCAGCCAACCCGGGAGGGCCTACGAGCAGTACTTC. Its protein product is CVSSQPGRAYEQYF.

The rearrangement links TRBV24-1 to TRBJ2-1, with a weak D call TRBD1 (5 bases). This CDR3 spans 16 amino acids. CDR1 is KGHDR and CDR2 is SFDVKD in the germline V gene. V gave up 4 bases and J gave up 5 bases, with 17 bases separating them. CDR3 protein: CATSDQDSLGNNEQFF. The CDR3 DNA sequence: TGTGCCACCAGTGACCAAGACAGTCTTGGGAACAATGAGCAGTTCTTC.

V and J are TRBV7-9 and TRBJ2-1; weak D call: TRBD2 (6 bases). The CDR3 covers 16 residues. V lost 5 bases and J lost 9, with 23 bases in between. The V gene's germline CDR1 is SEHNR and CDR2 FQNEAQ (reference sequence). CDR3 bases: TGTGCCAGCAGCCCCCCCGGGCGGGACGCCTCTGGTGAGCAGTTCTTC. Residues: CASSPPGRDASGEQFF.

V is TRBV21-1 and J is TRBJ2-7; the tabulated D call, TRBD2, remains unverified against the DNA. TRBV21-1 is classified as a pseudogene. This CDR3 comprises 16 residues. The CDR3 sequence: CASSKVHSPGSYEQYF. The DNA for the CDR3 is TGTGCCAGCAGCAAAGTACACAGCCCGGGGTCCTACGAGCAGTACTTC.

The chain is built from TRBV6-5 and TRBJ2-2, with TRBD2 as a possible D gene (7 bases). The CDR3 consists of 15 residues. Germline CDR1 is MNHEY and CDR2 is SVGAGI. Trimming shortened V by 6 bases and J by 0 bases, and 11 bases separated the two germline ends. In DNA, the CDR3 is TGTGCCAGCAGCCAAGGGGGGGCGAACACCGGGGAGCTGTTTTTT. Translated, it gives CASSQGGANTGELFF.

The V gene is TRBV7-8, the J gene TRBJ1-6; 9 bases line up with TRBD1. The CDR3 consists of 15 residues. Trimming at V came to 1 base and at J to 10 bases, leaving 5 bases not matched to a gene. In germline, CDR1 is SGHVS, CDR2 FQNEAQ. CDR3 protein: CASSLEGTGHSPLHF. In nucleotides, the CDR3 is TGTGCCAGCAGCTTAGAAGGGACAGGGCACTCACCCCTCCACTTT.

V gene TRBV29-1 combines with J gene TRBJ2-7; perhaps TRBD1 as D (5 bases). Trimming cost V 6 bases and J 3 bases, with 12 bases left between them. This CDR3 contains 12 residues. The germline V gene encodes CDR1 SQVTM and CDR2 ANQGSEA. The CDR3 bases are TGCAGCGTCGGACACCAGGGCTACGAGCAGTACTTC. This encodes CSVGHQGYEQYF.

The chain couples TRBV7-9 to TRBJ1-2; 8 bases fit TRBD1. Germline-derived CDR1 and CDR2 are SEHNR and FQNEAQ (reference sequence). Trimming at V came to 5 bases and at J to 5 bases, leaving 13 bases not matched to a gene. The length of the CDR3 is 16 residues. The CDR3 DNA sequence: TGTGCCAGCAGCACCCATCCGACAGGGGCCCCGTATGGCTACACCTTC. This gives the protein CASSTHPTGAPYGYTF.

The table lists this clone with a count of one. The gene calls are TRBV9 and TRBJ1-2; 7 nucleotides match TRBD1. The length of the CDR3 is 15 residues. Germline V CDR1 and CDR2: SGDLS, YYNGEE. Trimming at V came to 2 bases and at J to 5 bases, leaving 9 bases not matched to a gene. DNA for the CDR3: TGTGCCAGCAGCGTTCAGACAGGGCTGGCGTATGGCTACACCTTC. It is translated as CASSVQTGLAYGYTF.

This chain connects TRBV30 to TRBJ1-2, with TRBD1 identical over 8 bases. V shed 8 bases and J 6 bases; nucleotides not matched to a gene: 14. The CDR3 is 14 residues long. Per the germline V gene, CDR1 is GTSNPN and CDR2 is SVGIG (reference sequence). DNA of the CDR3: TGTGCCACTCCGGTTGTTGGACAGGGTCATGGCTACACCTTC. Protein product: CATPVVGQGHGYTF.

This chain uses TRBV6-2 or TRBV6-3 with TRBJ1-1; D gene unclear. The V end lost 2 bases, the J end lost 1 base, and 11 bases lay between the germline ends. Germline V lookup: CDR1 MNHEY, CDR2 SVGEGT. The CDR3 sequence is 15 residues long. This CDR3 reads CASSYPSGGNTEAFF. CDR3 sequence (DNA): TGTGCCAGCAGTTACCCCAGCGGAGGGAACACTGAAGCTTTCTTT.

J is TRBJ2-3 and V is TRBV29-1, with TRBD2 identical over 8 bases. Looked up from germline, CDR1 is SQVTM and CDR2 is ANQGSEA. Trimming removed 5 bases from V and 4 bases from J; junction bases left unmatched: 8. The CDR3 has 14 amino acids. CDR3 nucleotides: TGCAGCGTTACCAGCGGGAGACCGGCAGATACGCAGTATTTT. Its protein product is CSVTSGRPADTQYF.

J is TRBJ2-1 and V is TRBV11-1; D ambiguous. This CDR3 comprises 16 residues. Trimming took off 5 bases at V and 0 bases at J, with 14 bases between the two ends. CDR1 is SGHAT and CDR2 is FQDESV in the germline V gene (reference sequence). Here the CDR3 reads CASSGISSSSYNEQFF. The CDR3 coding sequence is TGTGCCAGCAGCGGCATATCTAGTAGCTCCTACAATGAGCAGTTCTTC.

The chain has TRBV19 and TRBJ2-7, with TRBD2 matching over 8 bases. Germline V gene data show CDR1 as LNHDA and CDR2 as SQIVND (reference sequence). V gave up 7 bases and J gave up 1 base; unmatched junction bases: 6. There are 14 residues in the CDR3. Written as DNA, the CDR3 is TGTGCCAGTAAGGTAGCGGGACCTTCCTACGAGCAGTACTTC. Its protein product is CASKVAGPSYEQYF. The whole variable domain, remainder taken from reference TRBV19 and TRBJ2-7, is DGGITQSPKYLFRKEGQNVTLSCEQNLNHDAMYWYRQDPGQGLRLIYYSQIVNDFQKGDIAEGYSVSREKKESFPLTVTSAQKNPTAFYLCASKVAGPSYEQYFGPGTRLTVT.

CDR3 in amino acids: CASSQVRQGLNQPQHF. The DNA for the CDR3 is TGCGCCAGCAGCCAAGTGCGACAGGGGCTCAATCAGCCCCAGCATTTT. V gene TRBV4-1 combines with J gene TRBJ1-5; TRBD1 matches at 8 bases. Germline loops: CDR1 MGHRA, CDR2 YSYEKL. This CDR3 region has 16 residues. V gave up 1 base and J gave up 3 bases; unmatched junction bases: 5.

This sequence joins TRBV5-1 and TRBJ1-2, with a possible D match to TRBD1 (5 bases). Germline-derived CDR1 and CDR2 are SGHRS and YFSETQ. The CDR3 is 14 amino acids. Trimming took 2 bases from V and 6 from J, leaving 14 bases between them. The chain's CDR3 is CASSFLLGGDGYTF. For the CDR3, the DNA is TGCGCCAGCAGCTTTCTGTTGGGAGGGGATGGCTACACCTTC.

The rearrangement joins TRBV7-3 to TRBJ1-1; no clear D. The CDR3 has 14 amino acids. Germline lookup yields CDR1 SGHTA and CDR2 FQGTGA. V lost 4 bases to trimming and J lost 5 bases, with 14 bases between them. CDR3 sequence (DNA): TGTGCCAGCAGCTCCGGAGGACCTGGGACTGAAGCTTTCTTT. It encodes CASSSGGPGTEAFF.

The V gene is TRBV18, the J gene TRBJ2-7; TRBD1 matches 8 bases. The CDR3 covers 15 residues. With V trimmed by 0 bases and J by 5 bases, 6 bases remained unmatched. Germline V gene data show CDR1 as KGHSH and CDR2 as LQKENI. CDR3 amino acids: CASSPPPGGDNEQYF. The DNA for the CDR3 is TGTGCCAGCTCACCACCGCCAGGGGGCGACAACGAGCAGTACTTC.